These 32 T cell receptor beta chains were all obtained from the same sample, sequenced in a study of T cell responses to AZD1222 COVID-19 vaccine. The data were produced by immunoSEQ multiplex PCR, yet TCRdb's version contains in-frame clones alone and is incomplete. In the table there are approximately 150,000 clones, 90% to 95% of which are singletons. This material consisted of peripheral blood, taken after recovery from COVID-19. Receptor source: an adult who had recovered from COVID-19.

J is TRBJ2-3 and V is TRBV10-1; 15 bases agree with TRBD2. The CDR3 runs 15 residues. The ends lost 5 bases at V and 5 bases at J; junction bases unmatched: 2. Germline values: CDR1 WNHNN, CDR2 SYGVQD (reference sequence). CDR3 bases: TGCGCCAGCAGTTGGGGACTAGCGGGAGGAGATACGCAGTATTTT. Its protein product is CASSWGLAGGDTQYF.

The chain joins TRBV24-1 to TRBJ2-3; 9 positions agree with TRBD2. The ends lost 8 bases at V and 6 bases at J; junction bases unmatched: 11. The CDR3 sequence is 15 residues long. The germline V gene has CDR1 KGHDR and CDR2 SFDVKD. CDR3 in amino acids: CATKVGREGQDTQYF. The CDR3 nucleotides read TGTGCCACCAAGGTGGGGCGGGAGGGCCAGGATACGCAGTATTTT.

This CDR3 reads CASSQVGSLPGTDTQYF. DNA for the CDR3: TGTGCCAGCAGCCAAGTTGGGTCCCTACCGGGCACAGATACGCAGTATTTT. The rearrangement uses TRBV14 and TRBJ2-3; D not resolved. This CDR3 spans 17 amino acids. CDR1 SGHDN and CDR2 FVKESK come from the germline V gene. Deletions cut 1 base from V and 1 base from J, with 15 bases between.

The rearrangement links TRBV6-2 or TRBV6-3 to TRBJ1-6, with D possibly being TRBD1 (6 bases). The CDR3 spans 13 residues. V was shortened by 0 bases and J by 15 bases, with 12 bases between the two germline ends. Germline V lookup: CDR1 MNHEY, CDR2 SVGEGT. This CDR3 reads CASSYSLDSNLHF. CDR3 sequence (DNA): TGTGCCAGCAGTTACTCCCTGGACAGCAACCTCCACTTT.

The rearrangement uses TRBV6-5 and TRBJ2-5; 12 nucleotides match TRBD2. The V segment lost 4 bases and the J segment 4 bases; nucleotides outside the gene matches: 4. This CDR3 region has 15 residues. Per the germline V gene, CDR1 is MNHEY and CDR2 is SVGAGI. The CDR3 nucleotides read TGTGCCAGCAGTTCCTGGACTAGCGGGATAGAGACCCAGTACTTC. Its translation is CASSSWTSGIETQYF.

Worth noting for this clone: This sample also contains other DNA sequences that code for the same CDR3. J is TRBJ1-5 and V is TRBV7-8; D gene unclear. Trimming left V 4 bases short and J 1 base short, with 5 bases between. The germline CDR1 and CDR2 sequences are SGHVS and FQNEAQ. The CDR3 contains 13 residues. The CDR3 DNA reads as TGTGCCAGCAGCTCCAGCAGCAATCAGCCCCAGCATTTT. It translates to CASSSSSNQPQHF.

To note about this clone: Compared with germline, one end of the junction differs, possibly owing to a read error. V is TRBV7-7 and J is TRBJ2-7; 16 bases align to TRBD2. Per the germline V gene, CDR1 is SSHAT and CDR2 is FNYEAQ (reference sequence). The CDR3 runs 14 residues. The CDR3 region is CASSPGLAGGPLFF. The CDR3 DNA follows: TGTGCTAGCAGTCCGGGACTAGCGGGAGGGCCACTATTCTTC.

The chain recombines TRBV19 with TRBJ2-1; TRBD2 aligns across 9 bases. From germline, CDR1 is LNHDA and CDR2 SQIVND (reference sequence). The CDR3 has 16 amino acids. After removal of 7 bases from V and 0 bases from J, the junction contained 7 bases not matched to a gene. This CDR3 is CASKKTSGSSYNEQFF. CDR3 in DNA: TGTGCCAGTAAAAAGACTAGCGGAAGCTCCTACAATGAGCAGTTCTTC.

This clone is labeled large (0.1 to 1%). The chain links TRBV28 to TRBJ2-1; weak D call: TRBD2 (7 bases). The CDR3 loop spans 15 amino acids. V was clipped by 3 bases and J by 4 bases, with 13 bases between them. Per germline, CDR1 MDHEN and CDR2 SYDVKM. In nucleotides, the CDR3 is TGTGCCAGCAGTTTTCGGGGGGCAGGTTACAATGAGCAGTTCTTC. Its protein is CASSFRGAGYNEQFF.

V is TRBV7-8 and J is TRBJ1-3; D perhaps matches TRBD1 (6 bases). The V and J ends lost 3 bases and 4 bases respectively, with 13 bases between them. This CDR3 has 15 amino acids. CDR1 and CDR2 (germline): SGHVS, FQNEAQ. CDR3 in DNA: TGTGCCAGCAGCTTGGGGATCAGGGGAGGAAACACCATATATTTT. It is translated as CASSLGIRGGNTIYF.

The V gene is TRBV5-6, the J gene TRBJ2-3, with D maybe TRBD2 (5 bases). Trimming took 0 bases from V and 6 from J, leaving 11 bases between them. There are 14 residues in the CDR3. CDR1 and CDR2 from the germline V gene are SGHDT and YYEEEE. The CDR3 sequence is CASSLEWASDTQYF. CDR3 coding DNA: TGTGCCAGCAGCTTGGAATGGGCTAGCGATACGCAGTATTTT.

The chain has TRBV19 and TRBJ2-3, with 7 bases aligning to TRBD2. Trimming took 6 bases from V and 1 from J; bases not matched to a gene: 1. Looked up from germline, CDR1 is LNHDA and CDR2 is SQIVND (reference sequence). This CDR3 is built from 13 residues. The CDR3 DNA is TGTGCCAGTAGACGGGGGGGCACAGATACGCAGTATTTT. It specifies CASRRGGTDTQYF.

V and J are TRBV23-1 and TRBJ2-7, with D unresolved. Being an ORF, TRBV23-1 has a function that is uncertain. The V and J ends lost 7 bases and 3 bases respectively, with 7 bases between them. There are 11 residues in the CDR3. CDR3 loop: CASNQVYEQYF. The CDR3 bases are TGCGCCAGCAACCAGGTCTACGAGCAGTACTTC.

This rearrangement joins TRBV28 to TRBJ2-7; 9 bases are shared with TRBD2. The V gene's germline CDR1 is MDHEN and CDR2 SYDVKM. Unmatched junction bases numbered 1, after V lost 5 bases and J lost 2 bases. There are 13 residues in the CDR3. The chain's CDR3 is CASSLAGPYEQYF. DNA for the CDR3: TGTGCCAGCAGTCTAGCGGGACCCTACGAGCAGTACTTC.

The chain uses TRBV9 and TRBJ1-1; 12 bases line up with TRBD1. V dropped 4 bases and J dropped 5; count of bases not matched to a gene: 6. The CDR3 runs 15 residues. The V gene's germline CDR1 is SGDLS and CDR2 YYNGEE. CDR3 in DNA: TGTGCCAGCAGCTTGGGACAGGGGGCAGGAACTGAAGCTTTCTTT. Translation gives CASSLGQGAGTEAFF.

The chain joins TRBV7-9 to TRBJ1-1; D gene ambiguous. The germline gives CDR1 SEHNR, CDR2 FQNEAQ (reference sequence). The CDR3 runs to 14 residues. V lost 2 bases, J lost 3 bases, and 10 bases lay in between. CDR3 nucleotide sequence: TGTGCCAGCAGCTTACACAATCCCTACACTGAAGCTTTCTTT. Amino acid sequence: CASSLHNPYTEAFF.

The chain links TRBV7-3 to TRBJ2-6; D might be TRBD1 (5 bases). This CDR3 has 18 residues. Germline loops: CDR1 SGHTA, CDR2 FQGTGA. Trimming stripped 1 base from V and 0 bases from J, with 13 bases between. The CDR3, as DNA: TGTGCCAGCAGCTTAAGGGGTGGGGCAAACTCTGGGGCCAACGTCCTGACTTTC. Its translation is CASSLRGGANSGANVLTF.

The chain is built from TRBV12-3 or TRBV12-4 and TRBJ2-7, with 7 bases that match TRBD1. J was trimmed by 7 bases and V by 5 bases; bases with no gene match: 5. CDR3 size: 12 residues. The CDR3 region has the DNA TGTGCCAGCAGTCAAACAGGGGAGGAGCAGTACTTC. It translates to CASSQTGEEQYF.

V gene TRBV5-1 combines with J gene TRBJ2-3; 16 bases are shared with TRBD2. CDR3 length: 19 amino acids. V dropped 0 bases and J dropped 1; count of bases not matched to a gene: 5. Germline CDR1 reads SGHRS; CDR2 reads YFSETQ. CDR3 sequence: CASSLEGTSGRVGTDTQYF. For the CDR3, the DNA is TGCGCCAGCAGCTTGGAAGGGACTAGCGGGAGGGTCGGCACAGATACGCAGTATTTT.

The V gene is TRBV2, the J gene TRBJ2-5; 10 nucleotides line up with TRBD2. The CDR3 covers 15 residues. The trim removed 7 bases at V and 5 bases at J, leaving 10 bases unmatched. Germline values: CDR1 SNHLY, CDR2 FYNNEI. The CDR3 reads CASTKSGRAEETQYF. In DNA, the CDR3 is TGTGCCAGCACCAAAAGCGGGAGGGCCGAGGAGACCCAGTACTTC.

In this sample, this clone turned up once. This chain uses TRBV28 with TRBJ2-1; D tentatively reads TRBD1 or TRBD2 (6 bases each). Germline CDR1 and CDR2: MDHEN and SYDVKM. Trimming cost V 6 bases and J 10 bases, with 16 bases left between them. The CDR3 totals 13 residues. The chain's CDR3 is CASSWGAGGEQFF. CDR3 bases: TGTGCCAGCAGCTGGGGGGCGGGTGGAGAGCAGTTCTTC.

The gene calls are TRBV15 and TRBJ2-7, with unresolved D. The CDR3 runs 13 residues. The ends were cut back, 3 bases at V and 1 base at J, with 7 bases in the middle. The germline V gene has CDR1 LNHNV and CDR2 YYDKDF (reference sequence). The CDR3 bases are TGTGCCACCAGCAGTCTACAGTCCTACGAGCAGTACTTC. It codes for CATSSLQSYEQYF.

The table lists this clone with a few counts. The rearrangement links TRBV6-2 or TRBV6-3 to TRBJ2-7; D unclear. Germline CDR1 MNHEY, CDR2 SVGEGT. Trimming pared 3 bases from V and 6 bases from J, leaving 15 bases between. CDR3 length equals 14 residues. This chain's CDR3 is CASSYGRQKGEQYF. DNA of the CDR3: TGTGCCAGCAGTTATGGACGGCAGAAGGGCGAGCAGTACTTC.

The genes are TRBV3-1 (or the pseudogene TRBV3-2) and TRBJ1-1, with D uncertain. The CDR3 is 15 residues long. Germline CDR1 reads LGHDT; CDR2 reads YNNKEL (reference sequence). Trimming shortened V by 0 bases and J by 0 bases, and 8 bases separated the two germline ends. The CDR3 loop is CASSQDGQVNTEAFF. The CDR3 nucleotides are TGTGCCAGCAGCCAAGATGGGCAGGTGAACACTGAAGCTTTCTTT.

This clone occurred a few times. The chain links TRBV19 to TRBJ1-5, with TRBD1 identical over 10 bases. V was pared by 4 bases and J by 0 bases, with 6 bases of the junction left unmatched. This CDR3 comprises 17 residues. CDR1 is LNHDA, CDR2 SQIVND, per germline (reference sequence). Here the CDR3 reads CASSTGQGGVSNQPQHF. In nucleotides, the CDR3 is TGTGCCAGTAGTACTGGACAGGGGGGGGTTAGCAATCAGCCCCAGCATTTT.

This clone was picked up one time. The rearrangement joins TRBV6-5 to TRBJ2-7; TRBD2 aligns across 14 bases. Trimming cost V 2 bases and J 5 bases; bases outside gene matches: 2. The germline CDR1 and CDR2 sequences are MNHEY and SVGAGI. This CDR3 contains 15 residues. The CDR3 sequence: CASSYGTSGRNEQYF. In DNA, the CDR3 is TGTGCCAGCAGTTACGGGACTAGCGGGAGAAACGAGCAGTACTTC.

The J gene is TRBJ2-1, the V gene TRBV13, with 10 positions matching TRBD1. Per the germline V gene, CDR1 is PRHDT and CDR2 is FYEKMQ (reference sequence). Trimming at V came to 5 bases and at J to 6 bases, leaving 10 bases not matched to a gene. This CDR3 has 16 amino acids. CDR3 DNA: TGTGCCAGCAGCCCGATGACAGGGGGCGCGGGCAATGAGCAGTTCTTC. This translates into CASSPMTGGAGNEQFF. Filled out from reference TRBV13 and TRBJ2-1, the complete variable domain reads AAGVIQSPRHLIKEKRETATLKCYPIPRHDTVYWYQQGPGQDPQFLISFYEKMQSDKGSIPDRFSAQQFSDYHSELNMSSLELGDSALYFCASSPMTGGAGNEQFFGPGTRLTVL.

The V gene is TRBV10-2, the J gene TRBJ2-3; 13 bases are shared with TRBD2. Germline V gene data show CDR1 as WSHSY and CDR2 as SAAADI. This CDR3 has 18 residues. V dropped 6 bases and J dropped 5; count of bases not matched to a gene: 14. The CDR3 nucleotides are TGCGCCAGCAGGTGGGGACTAGCGGGACACAGGGAACGAGATACGCAGTATTTT. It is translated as CASRWGLAGHRERDTQYF.

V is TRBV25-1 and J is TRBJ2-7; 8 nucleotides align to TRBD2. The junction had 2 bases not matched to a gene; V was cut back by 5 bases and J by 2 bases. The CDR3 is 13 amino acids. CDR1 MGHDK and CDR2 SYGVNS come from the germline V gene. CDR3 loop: CASSPTSAYEQYF. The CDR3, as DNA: TGTGCCAGCAGTCCGACTAGCGCCTACGAGCAGTACTTC.

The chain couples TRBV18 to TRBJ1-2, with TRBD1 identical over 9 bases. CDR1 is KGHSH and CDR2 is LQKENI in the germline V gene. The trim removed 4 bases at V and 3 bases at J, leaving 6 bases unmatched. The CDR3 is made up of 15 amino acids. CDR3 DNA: TGTGCCAGCTCACTAAAGACAGGGGGAGACTATGGCTACACCTTC. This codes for CASSLKTGGDYGYTF.

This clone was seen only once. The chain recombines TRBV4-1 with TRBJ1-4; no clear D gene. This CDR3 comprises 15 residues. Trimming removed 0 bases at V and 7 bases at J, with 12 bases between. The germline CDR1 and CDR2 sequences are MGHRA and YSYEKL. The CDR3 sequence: CASSQEAHFGEKLFF. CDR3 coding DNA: TGCGCCAGCAGCCAAGAGGCACATTTTGGTGAAAAACTGTTTTTT.

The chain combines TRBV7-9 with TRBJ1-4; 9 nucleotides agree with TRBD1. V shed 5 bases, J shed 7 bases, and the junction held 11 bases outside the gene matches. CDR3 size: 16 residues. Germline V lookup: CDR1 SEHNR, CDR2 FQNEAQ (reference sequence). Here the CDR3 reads CASSPPGQGISEKLFF. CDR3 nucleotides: TGTGCCAGCAGCCCCCCGGGACAGGGTATAAGTGAAAAACTGTTTTTT.